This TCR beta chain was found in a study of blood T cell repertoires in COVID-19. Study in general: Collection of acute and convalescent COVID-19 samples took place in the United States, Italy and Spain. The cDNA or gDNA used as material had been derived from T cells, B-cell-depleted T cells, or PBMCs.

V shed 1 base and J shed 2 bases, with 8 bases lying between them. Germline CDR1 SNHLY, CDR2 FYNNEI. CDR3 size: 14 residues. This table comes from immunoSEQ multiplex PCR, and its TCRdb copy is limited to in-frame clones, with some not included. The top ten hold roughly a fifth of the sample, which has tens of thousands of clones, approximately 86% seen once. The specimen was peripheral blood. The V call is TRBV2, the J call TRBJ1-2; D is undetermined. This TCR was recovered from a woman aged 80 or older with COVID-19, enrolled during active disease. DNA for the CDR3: TGTGCCAGCAGTGAAGGTGGCGGCAACTATGGCTACACCTTC. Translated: CASSEGGGNYGYTF.